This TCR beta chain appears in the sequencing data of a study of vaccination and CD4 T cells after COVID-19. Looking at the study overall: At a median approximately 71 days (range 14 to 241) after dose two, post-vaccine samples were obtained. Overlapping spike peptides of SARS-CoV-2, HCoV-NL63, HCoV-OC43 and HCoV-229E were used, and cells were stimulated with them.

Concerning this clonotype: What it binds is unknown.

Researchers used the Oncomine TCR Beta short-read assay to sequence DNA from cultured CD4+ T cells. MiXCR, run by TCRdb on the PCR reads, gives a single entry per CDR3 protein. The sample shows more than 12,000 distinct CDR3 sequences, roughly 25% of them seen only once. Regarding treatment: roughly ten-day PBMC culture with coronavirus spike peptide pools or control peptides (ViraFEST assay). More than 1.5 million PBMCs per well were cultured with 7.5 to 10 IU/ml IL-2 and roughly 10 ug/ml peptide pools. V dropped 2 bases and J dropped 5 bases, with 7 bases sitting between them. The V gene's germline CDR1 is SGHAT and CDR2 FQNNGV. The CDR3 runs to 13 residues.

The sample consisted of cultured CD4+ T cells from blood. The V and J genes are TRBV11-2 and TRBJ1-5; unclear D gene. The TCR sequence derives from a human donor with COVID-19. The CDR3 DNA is TGTGCCAGCAGCTTAAACCGGGATCAGCCCCAGCATTTT. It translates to CASSLNRDQPQHF. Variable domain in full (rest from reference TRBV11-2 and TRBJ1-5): EAGVAQSPRYKIIEKRQSVAFWCNPISGHATLYWYQQILGQGPKLLIQFQNNGVVDDSQLPKDRFSAERLKGVDSTLKIQPAKLEDSAVYLCASSLNRDQPQHFGDGTRLSIL.